A selection of T cell receptor beta chains follows, all from one sample in a study of blood T cell repertoires in COVID-19. Only in-frame clones appear in the TCRdb table, and some are missing; sequencing was by immunoSEQ multiplex PCR. The sample lists some 400,000 clones, over 65% occurring once. The sequencing sample was made of peripheral blood. These receptors were collected from a human donor with acute or convalescent COVID-19. The donor label of this sample is uncertain. CDR3s include the opening cysteine and the closing phenylalanine or tryptophan. Each record gives: D gene, CDR3 length, J gene, clone size, V gene, CDR3 protein, CDR3 DNA. D genes are given only for firm matches. A clone size is listed for some rows: how often the clone was seen (once, few, many), or a class if it is expanded.

-,13,TRBJ1-1,-,TRBV5-4,CASSFVTGSQAFF,TGTGCCAGCAGCTTTGTGACGGGATCGCAGGCTTTCTTT
-,13,TRBJ2-7,-,TRBV2,CASSMEGATEQYF,TGTGCCAGCAGCATGGAAGGAGCTACGGAGCAGTACTTC
TRBD2,16,TRBJ2-1,-,TRBV3-1/TRBV3-2,CASSPLAGPRVNEQFF,TGTGCCAGCAGCCCCCTAGCGGGCCCGCGGGTTAATGAGCAGTTCTTC
TRBD2,16,TRBJ2-1,few,TRBV4-1,CASSQEVAGGPGEQFF,TGCGCCAGCAGCCAAGAGGTGGCGGGGGGGCCTGGTGAGCAGTTCTTC
TRBD1,14,TRBJ1-2,few,TRBV19,CASFPGTGVYGYTF,TGTGCCAGTTTCCCCGGGACAGGCGTCTATGGCTACACCTTC
-,14,TRBJ2-7,-,TRBV5-1,CASSRAGDSHEQYF,TGCGCCAGCAGCCGGGCAGGGGATTCCCACGAGCAGTACTTC
-,17,TRBJ1-4,-,TRBV18,CASSSRSAQTVGEKLFF,TGTGCCAGCTCATCACGATCCGCGCAGACAGTGGGCGAAAAACTGTTTTTT
TRBD1,14,TRBJ2-1,-,TRBV11-2,CASSPGQKNNEQFF,TGTGCCAGCAGCCCGGGACAGAAAAACAATGAGCAGTTCTTC
-,14,TRBJ2-2,-,TRBV6-1,CASSEERGIGELFF,TGTGCCAGCAGTGAAGAAAGAGGTATCGGGGAGCTGTTTTTT
-,14,TRBJ1-2,few,TRBV7-2,CASSLARLNYGYTF,TGTGCCAGCAGCTTAGCGCGACTGAACTATGGCTACACCTTC
-,15,TRBJ1-5,-,TRBV28,CASSQGLISNQPQHF,TGTGCCAGCAGCCAGGGACTTATAAGCAATCAGCCCCAGCATTTT
-,14,TRBJ2-7,once,TRBV28,CASSLQSGPYEQYF,TGTGCCAGCAGTTTACAAAGCGGGCCTTACGAGCAGTACTTC
-,15,TRBJ1-3,-,TRBV28,CASSAVGGAGNTIYF,TGTGCCAGCAGTGCAGTGGGGGGGGCTGGAAACACCATATATTTT
-,17,TRBJ1-3,few,TRBV7-9,CASSLFGVAISGNTIYF,TGTGCCAGCAGCTTATTCGGGGTAGCCATAAGCGGAAACACCATATATTTT
TRBD1,16,TRBJ1-1,-,TRBV19,CASALTGVGSETEAFF,TGTGCCAGCGCCTTGACAGGGGTAGGATCGGAGACTGAAGCTTTCTTT
-,15,TRBJ1-5,-,TRBV11-2,CASSLDSSAHQPQHF,TGTGCCAGCAGCTTGGACAGTTCTGCCCATCAGCCCCAGCATTTT
TRBD1,14,TRBJ2-3,-,TRBV5-1,CASSLWTGQDTQYF,TGCGCCAGCAGCCTGTGGACAGGGCAAGATACGCAGTATTTT
TRBD1,14,TRBJ2-7,-,TRBV11-1,CASSADRGAREQYF,TGTGCCAGCAGCGCGGACAGGGGAGCGCGGGAGCAGTACTTC
TRBD1,13,TRBJ1-5,-,TRBV18,CASTRDSNQPQHF,TGTGCCAGCACTCGGGACAGTAATCAGCCCCAGCATTTT
-,13,TRBJ2-7,-,TRBV19,CASSRRESYEQYF,TGTGCCAGTAGTCGAAGGGAGTCCTACGAGCAGTACTTC
-,14,TRBJ1-6,-,TRBV18,CASSRDSGGSPLHF,TGTGCCAGCTCACGGGACTCCGGGGGTTCACCCCTCCACTTT
-,13,TRBJ1-2,-,TRBV3-1/TRBV3-2,CASSQQGAGGYTF,TGTGCCAGCAGCCAACAGGGTGCAGGTGGCTACACCTTC
TRBD1,14,TRBJ2-1,once,TRBV6-5,CASSSRDRYNEQFF,TGTGCCAGCAGTTCCCGGGACAGGTACAATGAGCAGTTCTTC
-,14,TRBJ1-1,-,TRBV6-5,CASSYKGRDPEAFF,TGTGCCAGCAGTTATAAGGGGAGGGATCCTGAAGCTTTCTTT
-,13,TRBJ2-4,-,TRBV28,CASSLLAKNIQYF,TGTGCCAGCAGTCTTTTAGCCAAAAACATTCAGTACTTC
-,13,TRBJ1-1,-,TRBV12-3/TRBV12-4,CASSADRWTEAFF,TGTGCCAGCAGTGCCGACAGGTGGACTGAAGCTTTCTTT
-,16,TRBJ2-4,-,TRBV5-6,CASSLERGRDKNIQYF,TGTGCCAGCAGCTTGGAAAGGGGGAGGGACAAAAACATTCAGTACTTC
-,14,TRBJ1-1,-,TRBV14,CASSQPGMNTEAFF,TGTGCCAGCAGCCAACCAGGTATGAACACTGAAGCTTTCTTT
TRBD2,16,TRBJ2-3,-,TRBV7-2,CASSLGGGSLADTQYF,TGTGCCAGCAGCTTAGGGGGAGGGTCCCTCGCAGATACGCAGTATTTT
-,11,TRBJ1-2,-,TRBV12-3/TRBV12-4,CASSQDYGYTF,TGTGCCAGCAGTCAGGACTATGGCTACACCTTC
-,15,TRBJ1-1,-,TRBV18,CASSPQTGPNTEAFF,TGTGCCAGCTCACCACAAACAGGGCCTAACACTGAAGCTTTCTTT
-,15,TRBJ1-1,-,TRBV19,CASSLPAGKNTEAFF,TGTGCCAGTAGTCTCCCCGCAGGGAAGAACACTGAAGCTTTCTTT
-,15,TRBJ2-6,-,TRBV5-1,CASSLAGSGANVLTF,TGCGCCAGCAGCTTGGCCGGCTCTGGGGCCAACGTCCTGACTTTC
TRBD1,13,TRBJ1-1,-,TRBV11-2,CASSQQGYTEAFF,TGTGCCAGCAGCCAACAGGGGTACACTGAAGCTTTCTTT
TRBD1,15,TRBJ1-5,-,TRBV5-6,CASSLEQGTSEPQHF,TGTGCCAGCAGCTTGGAACAGGGGACTTCGGAGCCCCAGCATTTT
TRBD1,16,TRBJ2-2,-,TRBV18,CASSPGTGYATGELFF,TGTGCCAGCTCACCCGGGACAGGGTATGCCACCGGGGAGCTGTTTTTT
-,15,TRBJ1-4,-,TRBV7-2,CASSPEARTNEKLFF,TGTGCCAGCAGCCCAGAGGCCCGGACTAATGAAAAACTGTTTTTT
TRBD2,21,TRBJ2-2,-,TRBV6-2/TRBV6-3,CASSYLGWGLAASANTGELFF,TGTGCCAGCAGTTACCTTGGCTGGGGACTAGCGGCCTCCGCGAACACCGGGGAGCTGTTTTTT
-,14,TRBJ2-1,-,TRBV10-1,CASSDFVTYNEQFF,TGCGCCAGCAGTGACTTCGTTACCTACAATGAGCAGTTCTTC
TRBD1,16,TRBJ2-7,-,TRBV11-2,CASSYSPGQGANEQYF,TGTGCCAGCAGCTACTCACCGGGACAGGGGGCGAACGAGCAGTACTTC
-,14,TRBJ2-7,-,TRBV10-3,CAISRNPSSYEQYF,TGTGCCATCAGCCGAAATCCGAGCTCCTACGAGCAGTACTTC
TRBD1,16,TRBJ1-1,-,TRBV18,CASSYRQGAKNTEAFF,TGTGCCAGCTCATATAGACAGGGGGCTAAGAACACTGAAGCTTTCTTT
-,13,TRBJ2-7,few,TRBV10-1,CASSQGYLYEQYF,TGCGCCAGCAGCCAGGGTTACCTCTACGAGCAGTACTTC
TRBD1,14,TRBJ1-1,-,TRBV6-5,CASSYNRGVTEAFF,TGTGCCAGCAGTTATAACAGGGGTGTCACTGAAGCTTTCTTT
-,14,TRBJ1-2,-,TRBV6-5,CASSYNGFADGYTF,TGTGCCAGCAGTTACAACGGGTTTGCCGATGGCTACACCTTC
-,14,TRBJ1-1,few,TRBV12-5,CASAHSGGGPEAFF,TGTGCTAGTGCCCATTCTGGGGGGGGCCCGGAAGCTTTCTTT
TRBD1,15,TRBJ2-7,-,TRBV6-5,CASSSTGTGPHEQYF,TGTGCCAGCAGTTCTACCGGGACAGGGCCCCACGAGCAGTACTTC
-,13,TRBJ1-1,-,TRBV10-3,CASRDSSGTEAFF,TGTGCCAGCCGGGACTCCTCTGGCACTGAAGCTTTCTTT
TRBD1,15,TRBJ1-2,few,TRBV5-6,CASSSDRGNNYGYTF,TGTGCCAGCAGCTCAGACAGGGGAAATAACTATGGCTACACCTTC
-,15,TRBJ1-5,many,TRBV30,CAWSVRRGSNQPQHF,TGTGCCTGGAGTGTACGCAGGGGTAGCAATCAGCCCCAGCATTTT
TRBD2,17,TRBJ2-7,-,TRBV29-1,CSVSPGGLAGNLFEQYF,TGCAGCGTTTCGCCGGGGGGACTAGCGGGGAATCTTTTCGAGCAGTACTTC
-,16,TRBJ2-7,few,TRBV7-2,CASSLGGTQKTYEQYF,TGTGCCAGCAGCTTAGGTGGGACACAGAAAACCTACGAGCAGTACTTC
-,15,TRBJ2-7,-,TRBV27,CASSRKTASSYEQYF,TGTGCCAGCAGTCGGAAGACCGCTAGCTCCTACGAGCAGTACTTC
-,15,TRBJ1-5,-,TRBV3-1/TRBV3-2,CASSQGAGVNQPQHF,TGTGCCAGCAGCCAGGGGGCAGGGGTGAATCAGCCCCAGCATTTT
-,12,TRBJ1-2,-,TRBV28,CASSFLGSSYTF,TGTGCCAGCAGTTTTCTTGGGAGTAGCTACACCTTC